This note documents a single T cell receptor beta chain sequence. No antigen is known for it. Through Arm-PCR of CDR3 regions and iRepertoire HTBI primers, TCR beta libraries were built. Each CDR3 protein is one row after TCRdb ran MiXCR on the multiplex PCR reads. In the table there are 700,000 or so distinct CDR3 sequences, around 30% of which are singletons. The data are from a study of regulatory T cells in long-lasting Graves disease. Study context: Persistent Graves' disease denoted over 5 years of antithyroid drugs plus positive TSH receptor antibodies. Points from the study as a whole: New patients shared fewer public clonotypes (roughly 990) than persistent patients did (around 2,900). Possibly, too few samples lowered accuracy. Persistent disease was associated with favored TRBV28 usage and with favored use of TRBJ1-2 and TRBJ2-5.

Described time point: persistent/refractory GD, antithyroid drugs over 5 years with positive TRAb. Extracted RNA from PBMCs served as the source of the TCR library. The CDR3 loop spans 14 amino acids. CDR1 and CDR2 (germline): SQVTM, ANQGSEA. The V end was cut by 4 bases, the J end by 2 bases, with 12 bases between. The material sequenced was peripheral blood mononuclear cells (PBMCs), taken when the disease was refractory, from a patient treated with antithyroid drugs. The receptor was derived from a female donor with Graves disease. The chain links TRBV29-1 to TRBJ1-5; D is uncertain. The DNA of the CDR3 is TGCAGCGTTGTTGAGAATGCGGGCAATCAGCCCCAGCATTTT. Translation gives CSVVENAGNQPQHF.